The 21 T cell receptor beta chains below were found in one sample sequenced in a study of shared clonotypes between healthy human individuals. Data came from immunoSEQ multiplex PCR; TCRdb stores just in-frame clones and leaves some out. The sample lists 2 million to 3 million clones, approximately 90% occurring once. The specimen sequenced was naive CD4+ T cells sorted from blood. Subset of the sample: CD45RA+ positively selected. The receptors stem from a man aged 18 to 35 in good health.

V usage is TRBV10-3 and J usage is TRBJ2-2; 9 nucleotides match TRBD1. In germline, CDR1 is ENHRY, CDR2 SYGVKD. This CDR3 is 16 amino acids long. After removal of 2 bases from V and 6 bases from J, the junction contained 7 bases not matched to a gene. The CDR3 coding sequence is TGTGCCATCAGTGAGCCGGACAGGGGTCAGGCCGGGGAGCTGTTTTTT. Translating it yields CAISEPDRGQAGELFF.

J is TRBJ1-2 and V is TRBV6-5, with D hard to call. CDR1 MNHEY and CDR2 SVGAGI come from the germline V gene. The CDR3 has 13 amino acids. The V end lost 2 bases, the J end lost 8 bases, and 12 bases lay between the germline ends. The CDR3 sequence is CASSYVGNGGYTF. The CDR3 DNA reads TGTGCCAGCAGTTACGTAGGGAATGGGGGCTACACCTTC.

The gene calls are TRBV6-5 and TRBJ2-2; D is uncertain. The CDR3 consists of 12 residues. The germline gives CDR1 MNHEY, CDR2 SVGAGI. Trimming cost V 4 bases and J 6 bases, with 6 bases left between them. In nucleotides, the CDR3 is TGTGCCAGCAGTTCATCCGCCGGGGAGCTGTTTTTT. It encodes CASSSSAGELFF.

V gene TRBV2 combines with J gene TRBJ2-3; tentative D call: TRBD1 (5 bases). From germline, CDR1 is SNHLY and CDR2 FYNNEI. Trimming removed 6 bases at V and 2 bases at J, with 15 bases between. The CDR3 consists of 15 residues. CDR3 sequence (DNA): TGTGCCAGCAGAAAGATAGACAGCCCCACAGATACGCAGTATTTT. Amino acid sequence: CASRKIDSPTDTQYF.

This clone was detected a few times. The V call is TRBV5-1, the J call TRBJ1-1; 8 bases map to TRBD1. V shed 4 bases, J shed 4 bases, and the junction held 15 bases outside the gene matches. The length of the CDR3 is 17 residues. Germline V gene sequence: CDR1 SGHRS, CDR2 YFSETQ. The CDR3 DNA sequence: TGCGCCAGCAGCCCAGGCCGGGACAGGCCGATTGGCACTGAAGCTTTCTTT. Translation: CASSPGRDRPIGTEAFF.

This chain links TRBV19 with TRBJ2-7, with D possibly being TRBD1 (6 bases). The V end lost 7 bases, the J end lost 5 bases, and 21 bases lay between the germline ends. The CDR3 extends over 15 amino acids. Germline values: CDR1 LNHDA, CDR2 SQIVND (reference sequence). The CDR3 sequence: CASMLGTRKFDEQYF. The DNA for the CDR3 is TGTGCCAGTATGTTGGGGACAAGAAAATTTGACGAGCAGTACTTC.

This rearrangement joins TRBV27 to TRBJ2-3; D is undetermined. Germline assignment: CDR1 MNHEY and CDR2 SMNVEV (reference sequence). V gave up 6 bases and J gave up 2 bases, with 9 bases separating them. The CDR3 sequence is 13 residues long. The CDR3 loop is CASRGTNTDTQYF. In nucleotides, the CDR3 is TGTGCCAGCAGGGGAACAAACACAGATACGCAGTATTTT.

The chain has TRBV7-9 and TRBJ2-6; no clear D. Germline V gene sequence: CDR1 SEHNR, CDR2 FQNEAQ (reference sequence). The CDR3 is 15 residues long. V lost 5 bases and J 0 bases, leaving 8 bases between the germline ends. The CDR3 reads CASSLQSSGANVLTF. The CDR3 nucleotides read TGTGCCAGCAGCCTCCAGTCCTCTGGGGCCAACGTCCTGACTTTC.

Note on this clone: At one end, the junction sequence differs from germline, possibly due to a read error. The gene calls are TRBV5-1 and TRBJ2-3, with 12 bases fitting TRBD1. Germline CDR1 reads SGHRS; CDR2 reads YFSETQ. The CDR3 is 15 residues long. This CDR3 is CASSRGQGATSGDVF. CDR3 coding DNA: TGCGCCAGCAGCCGGGGACAGGGGGCTACTAGCGGGGATGTTTTT.

The chain couples TRBV11-2 to TRBJ2-2, with a possible D match to TRBD2 (5 bases). The germline V gene encodes CDR1 SGHAT and CDR2 FQNNGV. The CDR3 sequence is 15 residues long. Trimming removed 1 base from V and 8 bases from J, with 14 bases in between. The CDR3 sequence: CASSLGVLATGELFF. The CDR3, as DNA: TGTGCCAGCAGCTTAGGGGTCTTAGCGACAGGGGAGCTGTTTTTT. The full variable domain, completed using reference TRBV11-2 and TRBJ2-2, is EAGVAQSPRYKIIEKRQSVAFWCNPISGHATLYWYQQILGQGPKLLIQFQNNGVVDDSQLPKDRFSAERLKGVDSTLKIQPAKLEDSAVYLCASSLGVLATGELFFGEGSRLTVL.

This chain uses TRBV5-4 with TRBJ2-5; 9 bases align to TRBD2. This CDR3 has 16 amino acids. CDR1 SGHNT and CDR2 YYREEE come from the germline V gene (reference sequence). V lost 1 base and J lost 1; bases outside the gene matches: 5. The CDR3 nucleotides are TGTGCCAGCAGCTTGTCACCTAGCGGGGTCCAAGAGACCCAGTACTTC. Translating it yields CASSLSPSGVQETQYF.

The J gene is TRBJ2-3, the V gene TRBV7-2, with 12 bases identical to TRBD2. CDR1 and CDR2 from the germline V gene are SGHTA and FQGNSA. The CDR3 runs 16 residues. The V segment lost 4 bases and the J segment 2 bases; nucleotides outside the gene matches: 4. The CDR3 spells CASSSTSGRLTDTQYF. The CDR3 bases are TGTGCCAGCAGCTCTACTAGCGGGAGGCTCACAGATACGCAGTATTTT.

The chain's CDR3 is CASSPKAGVNTEAFF. DNA of the CDR3: TGTGCCAGCAGCCCGAAGGCGGGGGTGAACACTGAAGCTTTCTTT. V and J are TRBV5-4 and TRBJ1-1, with a tentative D call TRBD1 (5 bases). Trimming left V 4 bases short and J 0 bases short, with 13 bases between. Germline lookup yields CDR1 SGHNT and CDR2 YYREEE (reference sequence). CDR3 length: 15 residues.

This clone was picked up a small number of times. The rearrangement links TRBV28 to TRBJ1-2; tentative D call: TRBD1 (6 bases). The CDR3 spans 13 residues. Trimming took off 5 bases at V and 5 bases at J, with 12 bases between the two ends. Germline V gene data show CDR1 as MDHEN and CDR2 as SYDVKM. The CDR3 here is CASSREQGYGYTF. In DNA, the CDR3 is TGTGCCAGCAGTCGGGAACAGGGTTATGGCTACACCTTC.

The genes are TRBV7-9 and TRBJ1-3; no firm D call. The V gene's germline CDR1 is SEHNR and CDR2 FQNEAQ (reference sequence). CDR3 length equals 14 residues. V lost 5 bases and J lost 4, with 12 bases in between. CDR3 loop: CASSRQVIGNTIYF. The CDR3 DNA reads as TGTGCCAGCAGCCGTCAGGTTATAGGAAACACCATATATTTT.

This clone was counted a single time. The chain recombines TRBV7-9 with TRBJ2-5; D not certain. This CDR3 comprises 15 residues. Germline V gene lookup returns CDR1 SEHNR and CDR2 FQNEAQ (reference sequence). Between the trimmed V and J ends, which lost 1 base and 5 bases, there was a span of 14 bases. CDR3 DNA: TGTGCCAGCAGCTTAGGAGGACGGGCCCGGGAGACCCAGTACTTC. This sequence encodes CASSLGGRARETQYF.

The chain couples TRBV6-1 to TRBJ1-2; TRBD1 matches at 8 bases. CDR1 is MNHNS, CDR2 SASEGT, per germline. CDR3 length equals 13 residues. The J segment lost 7 bases and the V segment lost 8 bases, leaving 9 bases of the junction unmatched. Written as DNA, the CDR3 is TGTGCCAGCGCCGGGACAGGCGAAAGTGGCTACACCTTC. Its protein is CASAGTGESGYTF.

The rearrangement links TRBV18 to TRBJ2-6, with TRBD1 as a possible D gene (6 bases). V lost 3 bases to trimming and J lost 4 bases, with 19 bases between them. CDR1 and CDR2 from the germline V gene are KGHSH and LQKENI. The CDR3 runs to 18 residues. The CDR3 reads CASSPGPGHGTGANVLTF. The CDR3 DNA is TGTGCCAGCTCACCCGGACCGGGACACGGTACGGGGGCCAACGTCCTGACTTTC. The full variable domain, rest sourced from reference TRBV18 and TRBJ2-6, is NAGVMQNPRHLVRRRGQEARLRCSPMKGHSHVYWYRQLPEEGLKFMVYLQKENIIDESGMPKERFSAEFPKEGPSILRIQQVVRGDSAAYFCASSPGPGHGTGANVLTFGAGSRLTVL.

The genes are TRBV7-9 and TRBJ1-2, with D possibly being TRBD1 (5 bases). The V gene's germline CDR1 is SEHNR and CDR2 FQNEAQ (reference sequence). Trimming took off 7 bases at V and 6 bases at J, with 12 bases between the two ends. The CDR3 is 12 amino acids. DNA for the CDR3: TGTGCCAGCACCCTAGAGGGGAATGGCTACACCTTC. Translating it yields CASTLEGNGYTF.

This clone was seen once. J is TRBJ1-6 and V is TRBV7-2, with 9 bases fitting TRBD1. V gave up 5 bases and J gave up 15 bases; unmatched junction bases: 14. Germline V gene lookup returns CDR1 SGHTA and CDR2 FQGNSA. CDR3 size: 15 residues. For the CDR3, the DNA is TGTGCCAGCAGCCCATTTAATCGACAGGGGGGAAACCTCCACTTT. Translation: CASSPFNRQGGNLHF.

The CDR3 reads CASSQGTTGTGGRGYTF. The CDR3 region has the DNA TGCGCCAGCAGCCAAGGGACAACCGGGACAGGGGGTCGTGGCTACACCTTC. The J gene is TRBJ1-2, the V gene TRBV4-1; TRBD1 matches at 11 bases. Losses at the gene ends were 1 base for V and 7 bases for J; bases not matched to a gene: 11. The CDR3 loop spans 17 amino acids. Per the germline V gene, CDR1 is MGHRA and CDR2 is YSYEKL.